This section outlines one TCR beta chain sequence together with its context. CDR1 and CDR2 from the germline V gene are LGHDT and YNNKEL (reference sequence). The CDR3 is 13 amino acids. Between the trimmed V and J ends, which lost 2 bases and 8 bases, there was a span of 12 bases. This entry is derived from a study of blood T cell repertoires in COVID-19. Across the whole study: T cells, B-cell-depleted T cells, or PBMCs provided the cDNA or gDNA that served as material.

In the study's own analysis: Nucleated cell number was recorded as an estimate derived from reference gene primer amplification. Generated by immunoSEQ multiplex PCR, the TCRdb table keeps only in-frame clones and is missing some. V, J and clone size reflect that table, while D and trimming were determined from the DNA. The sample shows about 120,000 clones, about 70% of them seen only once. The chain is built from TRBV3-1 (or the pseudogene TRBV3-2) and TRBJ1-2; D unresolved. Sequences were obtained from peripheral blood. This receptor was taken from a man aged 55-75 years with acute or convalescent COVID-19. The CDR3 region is CASSQRSGGGYTF. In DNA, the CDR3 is TGTGCCAGCAGCCAACGATCTGGTGGCGGCTACACCTTC.